Presented here are 27 T cell receptor beta chains from one specimen sequenced in a study of shared clonotypes between healthy human individuals. Assay used: immunoSEQ multiplex PCR; TCRdb lists only in-frame clones, some missing. The sample consists of roughly 2,500,000 clones, over 85% of them appearing once. The sequencing input was naive CD4+ T cells from PBMCs. Subset in this sample: CD45RA+ positively selected. The receptors shown here come from a man aged 18 to 35 in good health. Some clones in this sample may be carry-over from other donors' samples.

The rearrangement joins TRBV7-7 to TRBJ2-7; 7 bases map to TRBD2. CDR1 is SSHAT and CDR2 is FNYEAQ in the germline V gene (reference sequence). The CDR3 has 14 residues. Unmatched junction bases numbered 6, after V lost 2 bases and J lost 5 bases. CDR3 residues: CASSLNGGGDEQYF. DNA of the CDR3: TGTGCCAGCAGCTTAAACGGGGGAGGGGACGAGCAGTACTTC.

The V call is TRBV4-1, the J call TRBJ2-7; perhaps TRBD1 as D (6 bases). The V gene lost 0 bases and the J gene lost 2 bases, with 14 bases spanning the gap. The CDR3 totals 16 residues. Germline-derived CDR1 and CDR2 are MGHRA and YSYEKL. The CDR3 sequence is CASSQDGTQATYEQYF. CDR3 DNA sequence: TGCGCCAGCAGCCAAGACGGGACACAAGCTACCTACGAGCAGTACTTC.

A note on this clone: The identical CDR3 is also encoded by other nucleotide sequences in the sample. The V call is TRBV9, the J call TRBJ2-7; 7 positions agree with TRBD2. With 2 bases clipped from V and 0 bases from J, the junction kept 2 bases outside the gene matches. Looked up from germline, CDR1 is SGDLS and CDR2 is YYNGEE. This CDR3 contains 14 residues. CDR3 nucleotide sequence: TGTGCCAGCAGCGTCACTAGCGTCTCCTACGAGCAGTACTTC. Translated, it gives CASSVTSVSYEQYF. The full variable domain, rest sourced from reference TRBV9 and TRBJ2-7, is DSGVTQTPKHLITATGQRVTLRCSPRSGDLSVYWYQQSLDQGLQFLIQYYNGEERAKGNILERFSAQQFPDLHSELNLSSLELGDSALYFCASSVTSVSYEQYFGPGTRLTVT.

The chain couples TRBV5-8 to TRBJ2-2; D not certain. V lost 3 bases, J lost 4 bases, and 13 bases lay in between. Germline V gene data show CDR1 as SGHTS and CDR2 as YDEGEE. This CDR3 has 15 residues. CDR3 sequence: CASSWALGLTGELFF. The CDR3 region has the DNA TGTGCCAGCAGCTGGGCCTTAGGGCTCACCGGGGAGCTGTTTTTT.

J is TRBJ2-3 and V is TRBV7-9, with 7 bases fitting TRBD1. This CDR3 region has 15 residues. Germline V gene sequence: CDR1 SEHNR, CDR2 FQNEAQ (reference sequence). J was trimmed by 4 bases and V by 4 bases; bases with no gene match: 8. The CDR3 is CASSSGIGGPDTQYF. The CDR3 DNA follows: TGTGCCAGCAGCTCGGGGATAGGGGGCCCAGATACGCAGTATTTT.

A single count supports this clone. The CDR3: CASSRAGARTDTQYF. DNA of the CDR3: TGCGCCAGCAGTCGGGCGGGAGCACGCACAGATACGCAGTATTTT. V usage is TRBV10-2 and J usage is TRBJ2-3; TRBD2 aligns across 7 bases. The CDR3 is made up of 15 amino acids. CDR1 WSHSY and CDR2 SAAADI come from the germline V gene. The J segment lost 1 base and the V segment lost 5 bases, leaving 6 bases of the junction unmatched.

As to this clone: The sample holds other DNA sequences that translate to the same CDR3. The rearrangement uses TRBV29-1 and TRBJ1-2; D is undetermined. The CDR3 contains 12 residues. V lost 4 bases and J 7 bases, leaving 13 bases between the germline ends. Germline V gene data show CDR1 as SQVTM and CDR2 as ANQGSEA. DNA for the CDR3: TGCAGCGTTGGCCTAACATTCGGTGGCTACACCTTC. The encoded protein is CSVGLTFGGYTF.

The chain is built from TRBV28 and TRBJ1-2; D uncertain. The CDR3 runs 12 residues. V shed 3 bases and J shed 7 bases, with 9 bases lying between them. Germline-derived CDR1 and CDR2 are MDHEN and SYDVKM. The CDR3: CASSFVLRGYTF. The CDR3, as DNA: TGTGCCAGCAGTTTCGTCTTGCGTGGCTACACCTTC.

This clone showed up just once. The chain uses TRBV7-3 and TRBJ2-2; perhaps D is TRBD1 or TRBD2 (5 bases each). With 5 bases removed from V and 4 bases from J, the gap between germline ends came to 20 bases. The CDR3 totals 17 residues. Germline CDR1 SGHTA, CDR2 FQGTGA. In nucleotides, the CDR3 is TGTGCCAGCAGCCCTCAAGCTCAGGGCAGCGGCACCGGGGAGCTGTTTTTT. It codes for CASSPQAQGSGTGELFF.

The chain joins TRBV30 to TRBJ1-1; 8 nucleotides line up with TRBD1. Germline V gene data show CDR1 as GTSNPN and CDR2 as SVGIG (reference sequence). The CDR3 covers 13 residues. The J segment lost 3 bases and the V segment lost 5 bases, leaving 5 bases of the junction unmatched. CDR3 nucleotides: TGTGCCTGGGGGGACAGGCCGGACACTGAAGCTTTCTTT. Translated: CAWGDRPDTEAFF. The complete variable domain, with remaining parts taken from reference TRBV30 and TRBJ1-1, reads SQTIHQWPATLVQPVGSPLSLECTVEGTSNPNLYWYRQAAGRGLQLLFYSVGIGQISSEVPQNLSASRPQDRQFILSSKKLLLSDSGFYLCAWGDRPDTEAFFGQGTRLTVV.

The chain couples TRBV5-4 to TRBJ1-1, with D possibly matching TRBD1 (5 bases). CDR3 length: 15 residues. Germline-derived CDR1 and CDR2 are SGHNT and YYREEE (reference sequence). The V end was cut by 0 bases, the J end by 1 base, with 10 bases between. Here the CDR3 DNA reads TGTGCCAGCAGCTTGGAGGCAGGGAGGAACACTGAAGCTTTCTTT. It codes for CASSLEAGRNTEAFF.

The chain couples TRBV11-3 to TRBJ2-1, with D maybe TRBD1 (5 bases). V was pared by 5 bases and J by 2 bases, with 13 bases between. The CDR3 contains 15 residues. Germline-derived CDR1 and CDR2 are SGHNT and YENEEA. The CDR3 is CASSLEGAPYNEQFF. The CDR3 nucleotides read TGTGCCAGCAGCCTCGAAGGGGCTCCCTACAATGAGCAGTTCTTC.

The chain uses TRBV30 and TRBJ2-3; 8 nucleotides agree with TRBD2. The CDR3 covers 15 residues. J was trimmed by 5 bases and V by 0 bases; bases with no gene match: 7. Germline-derived CDR1 and CDR2 are GTSNPN and SVGIG (reference sequence). CDR3: CAWSVGAGGEDTQYF. The DNA of the CDR3 is TGTGCCTGGAGTGTCGGGGCGGGAGGAGAAGATACGCAGTATTTT.

The V gene is TRBV15, the J gene TRBJ2-7, with 7 positions matching TRBD2. The CDR3 totals 15 residues. Germline V gene lookup returns CDR1 LNHNV and CDR2 YYDKDF (reference sequence). V gave up 4 bases and J gave up 0 bases; unmatched junction bases: 6. CDR3 sequence reads: CATSTAGPLSYEQYF. Written as DNA, the CDR3 is TGTGCCACCAGCACAGCGGGACCCCTCTCCTACGAGCAGTACTTC.

V usage is TRBV28 and J usage is TRBJ2-4, with 10 bases matching TRBD2. This CDR3 has 18 amino acids. CDR1 and CDR2 from the germline V gene are MDHEN and SYDVKM. V trimming: 3 bases; J trimming: 3 bases; junction bases outside the gene matches: 11. CDR3 region: CASSLQREGGLVKNIQYF. For the CDR3, the DNA is TGTGCCAGCAGTTTGCAGCGGGAGGGCGGGTTAGTCAAAAACATTCAGTACTTC.

V gene TRBV18 combines with J gene TRBJ2-1, with D perhaps matching TRBD1 (5 bases). The CDR3 covers 13 residues. Germline loops: CDR1 KGHSH, CDR2 LQKENI. The V gene lost 2 bases and the J gene lost 12 bases, with 14 bases spanning the gap. CDR3 in DNA: TGTGCCAGCTCACCAGACGGATCTCAGGGGCAGTTCTTC. It yields the protein CASSPDGSQGQFF.

The J gene is TRBJ2-1, the V gene TRBV30, with a weak D call TRBD1 (5 bases). The V end lost 3 bases, the J end lost 9 bases, and 15 bases lay between the germline ends. This CDR3 region has 13 residues. The germline CDR1 and CDR2 sequences are GTSNPN and SVGIG (reference sequence). This CDR3 is CAWRWVGVGEQFF. CDR3 coding DNA: TGTGCCTGGAGGTGGGTAGGGGTGGGTGAGCAGTTCTTC. The full variable domain, in which reference TRBV30 and TRBJ2-1 provide the parts outside the CDR3, is SQTIHQWPATLVQPVGSPLSLECTVEGTSNPNLYWYRQAAGRGLQLLFYSVGIGQISSEVPQNLSASRPQDRQFILSSKKLLLSDSGFYLCAWRWVGVGEQFFGPGTRLTVL.

As to this clone: In the same sample, other DNA sequences code for this CDR3. The chain links TRBV19 to TRBJ1-5, with 7 bases that match TRBD1. The CDR3 spans 15 residues. The germline V gene has CDR1 LNHDA and CDR2 SQIVND (reference sequence). J was trimmed by 2 bases and V by 3 bases; bases with no gene match: 4. The CDR3 sequence is CASSIPGGGNQPQHF. The DNA for the CDR3 is TGTGCCAGTAGTATCCCAGGGGGTGGCAATCAGCCCCAGCATTTT.

This rearrangement joins TRBV5-1 to TRBJ2-1; TRBD2 agrees at 12 bases. V lost 6 bases, J lost 6 bases, and 13 bases stayed unmatched. In germline, CDR1 is SGHRS, CDR2 YFSETQ. The CDR3 runs 17 residues. The CDR3 reads CASTRQTGLAGSNEQFF. The CDR3 nucleotides are TGCGCCAGCACCCGACAAACCGGACTAGCGGGATCCAATGAGCAGTTCTTC.

V and J are TRBV2 and TRBJ2-7; D is undetermined. The CDR3 consists of 15 residues. V was cut by 4 bases and J by 1 base, with 14 bases left in between. Germline CDR1 is SNHLY and CDR2 is FYNNEI. CDR3 DNA sequence: TGTGCCAGCAGTGGAAAAGATTTAGGGTCCTACGAGCAGTACTTC. Translation: CASSGKDLGSYEQYF.

This clone was recorded only once. V usage is TRBV7-2 and J usage is TRBJ2-1; no reliable D call. The germline V and J ends were trimmed by 1 base and 5 bases, with 12 bases remaining between them. The germline CDR1 and CDR2 sequences are SGHTA and FQGNSA. The CDR3 sequence is 15 residues long. The CDR3 sequence is CASSLEHNYDNEQFF. The CDR3 DNA follows: TGTGCCAGCAGCTTAGAGCACAACTACGACAATGAGCAGTTCTTC.

The chain is built from TRBV5-4 and TRBJ2-1, with TRBD2 matching 12 bases. The J segment lost 9 bases and the V segment lost 4 bases, leaving 11 bases of the junction unmatched. Germline V gives CDR1 SGHNT, CDR2 YYREEE (reference sequence). The CDR3 has 16 amino acids. The CDR3 reads CASSRGLAGMQSEQFF. CDR3 nucleotide sequence: TGTGCCAGCAGCCGAGGACTAGCGGGAATGCAAAGTGAGCAGTTCTTC.

The chain links TRBV28 to TRBJ1-4; 11 bases match TRBD1. This CDR3 contains 14 residues. The V and J ends lost 6 bases and 8 bases, in that order; junction bases with no gene match: 5. Germline CDR1 is MDHEN and CDR2 is SYDVKM. The CDR3 is CASRWTGGEEKLFF. In DNA, the CDR3 is TGTGCCAGCAGATGGACAGGGGGCGAAGAAAAACTGTTTTTT. The variable domain in full, with the rest retrieved from reference TRBV28 and TRBJ1-4, is DVKVTQSSRYLVKRTGEKVFLECVQDMDHENMFWYRQDPGLGLRLIYFSYDVKMKEKGDIPEGYSVSREKKERFSLILESASTNQTSMYLCASRWTGGEEKLFFGSGTQLSVL.

This sequence joins TRBV28 and TRBJ1-5; 8 bases map to TRBD1. The CDR3 contains 15 residues. Germline loops: CDR1 MDHEN, CDR2 SYDVKM. Unmatched junction bases numbered 7, after V lost 4 bases and J lost 5 bases. The CDR3 loop is CASSSHGQGYQPQHF. CDR3 in DNA: TGTGCCAGCAGTTCCCACGGACAGGGCTATCAGCCCCAGCATTTT. Looking up the rest from reference TRBV28 and TRBJ1-5 gives the full variable domain: DVKVTQSSRYLVKRTGEKVFLECVQDMDHENMFWYRQDPGLGLRLIYFSYDVKMKEKGDIPEGYSVSREKKERFSLILESASTNQTSMYLCASSSHGQGYQPQHFGDGTRLSIL.

Note on this clone: The sample has other DNA sequences that encode this CDR3 too. The chain couples TRBV7-2 to TRBJ1-4; maybe TRBD1 (5 bases). Germline V CDR1 and CDR2: SGHTA, FQGNSA. This CDR3 comprises 14 residues. With 3 bases removed from V and 4 bases from J, the gap between germline ends came to 9 bases. CDR3 DNA: TGTGCCAGCAGCTTCGGTCAGGGTAATGAAAAACTGTTTTTT. The encoded protein is CASSFGQGNEKLFF.

This chain links TRBV30 with TRBJ2-7; 7 bases agree with TRBD1. The junction had 9 bases not matched to a gene; V was cut back by 0 bases and J by 7 bases. The germline V gene has CDR1 GTSNPN and CDR2 SVGIG (reference sequence). The CDR3 consists of 14 residues. The CDR3 DNA follows: TGTGCCTGGAGTGTCGGGACAGTCCTACGAGAGCAGTACTTC. It encodes CAWSVGTVLREQYF.

The CDR3 nucleotides are TGTGCCAGCAGTGAATCTGGCAGGGGGAGTGCAGATACGCAGTATTTT. Protein sequence: CASSESGRGSADTQYF. The chain carries TRBV25-1 and TRBJ2-3, with 7 bases aligning to TRBD1. CDR3 length: 16 residues. Trimming took 1 base from V and 4 from J; bases not matched to a gene: 8. Germline assignment: CDR1 MGHDK and CDR2 SYGVNS.